These 2 T cell receptor beta chains share one sample of origin, sequenced in a study of CD8+ T cells in alopecia areata. cDNA serving as the sequencing template came from extracted, reverse transcribed RNA. The protocol was immunoSEQ multiplex PCR, while the TCRdb copy is restricted to in-frame clones and leaves out a portion. In the table there are approximately 280,000 clones, 55% to 75% of which are singletons. As for treatment: oral pan-JAK inhibitor, 5-10 mg twice daily. Specimen: CD4+ T cells sorted from blood, collected at week 24, from a patient treated with tofacitinib. The receptors stem from a human donor with alopecia areata.

This chain joins TRBV4-1 and TRBJ1-5; 12 bases are a match to TRBD1. Losses at the gene ends were 3 bases for V and 3 bases for J; bases not matched to a gene: 9. In germline, CDR1 is MGHRA, CDR2 YSYEKL. The CDR3 contains 18 residues. The CDR3, as DNA: TGCGCCAGCAGCCACGGGAGGGACAGGGGGCCTTACAATCAGCCCCAGCATTTT. Translated: CASSHGRDRGPYNQPQHF.

This rearrangement joins TRBV30 to TRBJ1-1, with D maybe TRBD1 (6 bases). The CDR3 has 13 residues. With 0 bases removed from V and 7 bases from J, the gap between germline ends came to 12 bases. The germline V gene encodes CDR1 GTSNPN and CDR2 SVGIG (reference sequence). CDR3 bases: TGTGCCTGGAGTGTACGGGGGGCGGATGAAGCTTTCTTT. Translated, it gives CAWSVRGADEAFF.